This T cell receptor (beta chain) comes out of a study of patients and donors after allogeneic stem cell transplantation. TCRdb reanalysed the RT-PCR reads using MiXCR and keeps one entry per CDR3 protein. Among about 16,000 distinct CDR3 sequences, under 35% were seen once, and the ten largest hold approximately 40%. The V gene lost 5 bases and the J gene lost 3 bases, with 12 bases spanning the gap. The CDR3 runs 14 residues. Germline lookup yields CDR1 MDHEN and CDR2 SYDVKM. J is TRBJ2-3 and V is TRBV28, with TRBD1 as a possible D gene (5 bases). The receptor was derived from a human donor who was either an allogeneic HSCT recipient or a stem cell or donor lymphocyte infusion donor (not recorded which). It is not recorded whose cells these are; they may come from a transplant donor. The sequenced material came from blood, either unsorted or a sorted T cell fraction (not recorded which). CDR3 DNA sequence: TGTGCCAGCAGTCCTATGGGGCTAACAGATACGCAGTATTTT. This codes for CASSPMGLTDTQYF.